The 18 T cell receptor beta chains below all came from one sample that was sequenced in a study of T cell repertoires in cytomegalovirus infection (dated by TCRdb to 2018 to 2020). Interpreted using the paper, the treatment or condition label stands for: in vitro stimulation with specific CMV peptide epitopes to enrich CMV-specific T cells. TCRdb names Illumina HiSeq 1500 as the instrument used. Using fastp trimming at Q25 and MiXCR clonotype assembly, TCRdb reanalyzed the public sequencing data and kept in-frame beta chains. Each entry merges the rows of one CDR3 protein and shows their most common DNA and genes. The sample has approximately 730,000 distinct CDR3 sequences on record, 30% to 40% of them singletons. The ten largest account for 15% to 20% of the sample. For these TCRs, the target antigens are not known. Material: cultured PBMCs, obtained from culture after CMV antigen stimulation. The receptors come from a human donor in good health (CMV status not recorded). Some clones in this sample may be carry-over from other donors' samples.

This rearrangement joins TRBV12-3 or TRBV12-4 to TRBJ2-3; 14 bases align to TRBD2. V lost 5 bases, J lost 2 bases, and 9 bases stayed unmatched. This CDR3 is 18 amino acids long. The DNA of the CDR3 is TGTGCCAGCAGTGGACTAGCGGGGGGACCCGCCCCCACAGATACGCAGTATTTT. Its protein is CASSGLAGGPAPTDTQYF.

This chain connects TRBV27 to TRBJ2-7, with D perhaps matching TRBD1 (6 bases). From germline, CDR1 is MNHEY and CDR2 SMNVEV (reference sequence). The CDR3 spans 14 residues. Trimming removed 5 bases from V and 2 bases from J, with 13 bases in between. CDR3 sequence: CASSRSGAPYEQYF. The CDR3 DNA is TGTGCCAGCAGTAGGTCAGGGGCTCCCTACGAGCAGTACTTC.

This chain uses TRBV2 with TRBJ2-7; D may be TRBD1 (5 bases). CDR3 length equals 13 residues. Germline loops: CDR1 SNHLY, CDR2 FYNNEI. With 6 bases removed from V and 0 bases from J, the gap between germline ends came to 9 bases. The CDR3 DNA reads TGTGCCAGCAGAGTGACAGACTCCTACGAGCAGTACTTC. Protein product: CASRVTDSYEQYF.

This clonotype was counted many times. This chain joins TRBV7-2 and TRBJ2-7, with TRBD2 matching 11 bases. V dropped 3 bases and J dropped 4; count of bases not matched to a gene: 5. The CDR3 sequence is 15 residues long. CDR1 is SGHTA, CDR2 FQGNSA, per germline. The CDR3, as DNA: TGTGCCAGCAGCTTTATAGCGGGAGGGATTTACGAGCAGTACTTC. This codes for CASSFIAGGIYEQYF.

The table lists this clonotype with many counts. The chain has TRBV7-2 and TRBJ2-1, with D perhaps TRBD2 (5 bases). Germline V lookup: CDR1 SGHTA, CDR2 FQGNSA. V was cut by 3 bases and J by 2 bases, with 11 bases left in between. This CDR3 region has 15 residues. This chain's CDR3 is CASSFGRAAYNEQFF. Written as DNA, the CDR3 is TGTGCCAGCAGCTTTGGGCGGGCGGCCTACAATGAGCAGTTCTTC.

CDR3 in amino acids: CSAQLRAEKTYEQYF. CDR3 coding DNA: TGCAGTGCTCAACTCCGGGCCGAGAAGACCTACGAGCAGTACTTC. The genes are TRBV20-1 and TRBJ2-7; D remains ambiguous. The CDR3 is 15 amino acids. V was cut by 5 bases and J by 2 bases, with 19 bases left in between. Germline values: CDR1 DFQATT, CDR2 SNEGSKA (reference sequence).

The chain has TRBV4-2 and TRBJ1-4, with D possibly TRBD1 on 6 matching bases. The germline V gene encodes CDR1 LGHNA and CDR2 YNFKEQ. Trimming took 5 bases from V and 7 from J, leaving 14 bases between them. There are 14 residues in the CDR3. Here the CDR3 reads CASSLPVRGEKLFF. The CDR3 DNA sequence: TGTGCCAGCAGCTTACCGGTCAGGGGTGAAAAACTGTTTTTT.

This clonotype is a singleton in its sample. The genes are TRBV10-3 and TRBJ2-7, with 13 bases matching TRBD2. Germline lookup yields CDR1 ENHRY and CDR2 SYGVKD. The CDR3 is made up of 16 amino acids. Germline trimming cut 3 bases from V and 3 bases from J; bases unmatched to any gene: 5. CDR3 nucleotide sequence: TGTGCCATCAGTGACCCTTGGACTAGCGGGAGCTACGAGCAGTACTTC. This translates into CAISDPWTSGSYEQYF.

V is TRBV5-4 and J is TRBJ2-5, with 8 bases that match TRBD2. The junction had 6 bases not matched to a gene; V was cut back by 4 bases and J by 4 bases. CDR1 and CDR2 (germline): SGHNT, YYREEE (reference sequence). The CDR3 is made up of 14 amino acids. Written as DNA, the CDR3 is TGTGCCAGCAGCCCATATACTAGCGGAGAGACCCAGTACTTC. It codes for CASSPYTSGETQYF.

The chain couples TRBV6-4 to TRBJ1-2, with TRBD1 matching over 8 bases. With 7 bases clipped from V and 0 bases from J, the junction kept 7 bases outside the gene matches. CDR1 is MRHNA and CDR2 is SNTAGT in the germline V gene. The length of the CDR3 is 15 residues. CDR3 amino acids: CASKPTGDTNYGYTF. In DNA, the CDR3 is TGTGCCAGCAAACCGACAGGGGACACTAACTATGGCTACACCTTC.

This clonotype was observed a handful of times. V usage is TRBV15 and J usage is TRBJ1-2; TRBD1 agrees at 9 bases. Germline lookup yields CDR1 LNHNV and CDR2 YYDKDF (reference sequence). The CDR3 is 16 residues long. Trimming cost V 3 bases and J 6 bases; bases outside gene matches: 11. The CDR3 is CATSRGSGTGTHGYTF. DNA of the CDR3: TGTGCCACCAGCAGGGGGTCCGGGACAGGGACACATGGCTACACCTTC.

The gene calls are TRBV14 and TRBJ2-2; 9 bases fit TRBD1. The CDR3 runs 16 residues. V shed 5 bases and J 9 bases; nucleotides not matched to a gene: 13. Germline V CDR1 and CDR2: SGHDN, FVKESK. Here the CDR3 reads CASSARPGQGPWELFF. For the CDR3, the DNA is TGTGCCAGCAGCGCCCGACCGGGACAGGGACCATGGGAGCTGTTTTTT.

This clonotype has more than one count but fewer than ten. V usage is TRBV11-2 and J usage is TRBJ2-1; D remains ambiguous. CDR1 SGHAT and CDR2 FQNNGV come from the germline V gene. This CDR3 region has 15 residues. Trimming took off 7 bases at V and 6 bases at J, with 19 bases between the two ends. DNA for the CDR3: TGTGCCAGCACCCCCTTGGTCTCCTTGGGCAATGAGCAGTTCTTC. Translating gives CASTPLVSLGNEQFF.

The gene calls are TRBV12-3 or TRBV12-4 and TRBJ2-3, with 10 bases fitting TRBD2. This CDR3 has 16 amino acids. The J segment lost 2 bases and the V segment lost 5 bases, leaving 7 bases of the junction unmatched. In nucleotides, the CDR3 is TGTGCCAGCAGTACACTAGCGGGATCGAACACAGATACGCAGTATTTT. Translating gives CASSTLAGSNTDTQYF.

The chain's CDR3 is CASSLGLIGDEQFF. DNA of the CDR3: TGTGCCAGCAGCTTAGGCCTAATCGGCGATGAGCAGTTCTTC. The chain recombines TRBV11-3 with TRBJ2-1; no reliable D call. The CDR3 consists of 14 residues. Trimming removed 1 base at V and 8 bases at J, with 12 bases between. Looked up from germline, CDR1 is SGHNT and CDR2 is YENEEA.

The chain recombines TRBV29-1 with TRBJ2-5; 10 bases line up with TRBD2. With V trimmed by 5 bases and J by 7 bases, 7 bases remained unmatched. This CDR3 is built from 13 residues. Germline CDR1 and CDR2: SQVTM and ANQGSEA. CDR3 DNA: TGCAGCGTTTGGACTAGCGGAAGGGGGACCCAGTACTTC. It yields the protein CSVWTSGRGTQYF. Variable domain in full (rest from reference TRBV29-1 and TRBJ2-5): SAVISQKPSRDICQRGTSLTIQCQVDSQVTMMFWYRQQPGQSLTLIATANQGSEATYESGFVIDKFPISRPNLTFSTLTVSNMSPEDSSIYLCSVWTSGRGTQYFGPGTRLLVL.

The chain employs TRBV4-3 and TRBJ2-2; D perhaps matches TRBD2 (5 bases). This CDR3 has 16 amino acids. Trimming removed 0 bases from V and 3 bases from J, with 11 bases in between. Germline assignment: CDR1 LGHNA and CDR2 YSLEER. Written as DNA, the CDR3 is TGCGCCAGCAGCCAAGATTGGAGGTCGCACACCGGGGAGCTGTTTTTT. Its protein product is CASSQDWRSHTGELFF.

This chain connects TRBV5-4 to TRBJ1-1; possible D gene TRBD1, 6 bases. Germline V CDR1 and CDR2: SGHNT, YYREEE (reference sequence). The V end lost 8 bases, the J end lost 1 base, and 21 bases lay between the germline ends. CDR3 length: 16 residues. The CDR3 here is CASADAGGIGNTEAFF. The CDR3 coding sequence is TGTGCCAGTGCCGATGCGGGGGGCATAGGGAACACTGAAGCTTTCTTT.